This T cell receptor (beta chain) was obtained from a study of regulatory T cells in long-lasting Graves disease. The study's findings and limits: In persistent patients, shared public clonotypes (around 2,500) outnumbered those in new patients (approximately 940).

As for time point: newly diagnosed GD, antithyroid drugs for less than 3 months. Preparation of the TCR library used RNA extracted from PBMCs. The CDR3 is 13 residues long. Germline V gives CDR1 GTSNPN, CDR2 SVGIG (reference sequence). V lost 4 bases, J lost 0 bases, and 9 bases lay in between. A word on this clonotype: Its antigen remains unknown.

Building of the TCR beta libraries involved iRepertoire HTBI primers and Arm-PCR of CDR3 regions. TCRdb itself ran the multiplex PCR reads through MiXCR, one entry per CDR3 protein. Of about 610,000 distinct CDR3 sequences listed, around 15% are singletons. These data are also associated with another study on T cells in Graves' hyperthyroidism and ophthalmopathy.

The input for sequencing was peripheral blood mononuclear cells (PBMCs), taken at new diagnosis, from a patient treated with antithyroid drugs. The chain couples TRBV30 to TRBJ1-1; a possible D gene is TRBD1 (5 bases). This clonotype originated in a man between 18 and 35 years old with Graves disease. Written as DNA, the CDR3 is TGTGCCTGGACGGGACCCCTGAACACTGAAGCTTTCTTT. It translates to CAWTGPLNTEAFF.